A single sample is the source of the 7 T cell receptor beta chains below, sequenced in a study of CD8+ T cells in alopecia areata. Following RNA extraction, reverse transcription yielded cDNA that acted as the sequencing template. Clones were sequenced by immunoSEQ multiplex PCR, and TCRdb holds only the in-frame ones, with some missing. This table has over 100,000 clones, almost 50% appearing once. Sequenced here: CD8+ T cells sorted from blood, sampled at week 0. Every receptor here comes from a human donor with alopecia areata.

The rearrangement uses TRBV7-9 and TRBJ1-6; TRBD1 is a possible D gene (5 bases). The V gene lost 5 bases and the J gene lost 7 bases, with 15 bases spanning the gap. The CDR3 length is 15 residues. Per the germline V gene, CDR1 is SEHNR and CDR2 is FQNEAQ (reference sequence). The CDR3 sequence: CASSPGGEWNSPLHF. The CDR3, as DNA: TGTGCCAGCAGCCCCGGGGGGGAGTGGAATTCACCCCTCCACTTT.

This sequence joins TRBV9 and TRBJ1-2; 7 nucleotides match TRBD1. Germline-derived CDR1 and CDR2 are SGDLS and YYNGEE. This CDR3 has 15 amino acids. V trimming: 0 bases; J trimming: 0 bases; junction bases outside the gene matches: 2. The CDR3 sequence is CASSVGGGSNYGYTF. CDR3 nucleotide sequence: TGTGCCAGCAGCGTAGGAGGGGGCTCTAACTATGGCTACACCTTC.

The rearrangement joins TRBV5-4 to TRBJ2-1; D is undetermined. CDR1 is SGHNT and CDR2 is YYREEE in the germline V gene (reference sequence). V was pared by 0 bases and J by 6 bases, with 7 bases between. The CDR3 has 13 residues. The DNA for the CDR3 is TGTGCCAGCAGCTTGGTGTACCCCAATGAGCAGTTCTTC. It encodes CASSLVYPNEQFF.

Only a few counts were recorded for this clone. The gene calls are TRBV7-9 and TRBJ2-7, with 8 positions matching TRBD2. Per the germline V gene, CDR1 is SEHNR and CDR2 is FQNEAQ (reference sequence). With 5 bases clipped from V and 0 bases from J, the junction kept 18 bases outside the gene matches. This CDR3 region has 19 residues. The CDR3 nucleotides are TGTGCCAGCAGCCCCCTTGATAGCGGGGCTACCACCTTCTCCTACGAGCAGTACTTC. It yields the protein CASSPLDSGATTFSYEQYF.

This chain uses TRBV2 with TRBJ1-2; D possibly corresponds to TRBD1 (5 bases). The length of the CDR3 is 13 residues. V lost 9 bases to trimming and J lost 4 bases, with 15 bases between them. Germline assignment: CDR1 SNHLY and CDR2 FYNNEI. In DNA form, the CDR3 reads TGTGCCAGGCTACGAAGTACAGGCTATGGCTACACCTTC. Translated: CARLRSTGYGYTF.

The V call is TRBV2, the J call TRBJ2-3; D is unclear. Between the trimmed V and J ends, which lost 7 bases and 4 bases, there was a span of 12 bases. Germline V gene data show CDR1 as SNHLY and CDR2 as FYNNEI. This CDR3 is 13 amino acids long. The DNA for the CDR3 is TGTGCCAGCATATCCCCCGAGGCAGATACGCAGTATTTT. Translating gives CASISPEADTQYF.

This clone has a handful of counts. CDR3 loop: CSAQTQDGGYTF. CDR3 nucleotides: TGCAGCGCTCAGACGCAGGATGGAGGCTACACCTTC. The V gene is TRBV29-1, the J gene TRBJ1-2; D gene uncertain. This CDR3 region has 12 residues. V lost 7 bases to trimming and J lost 8 bases, with 17 bases between them. The germline V gene has CDR1 SQVTM and CDR2 ANQGSEA.